These 30 T cell receptor beta chains were sequenced from one sample in a study of CD8+CD57+ T cells in acquired aplastic anemia. The TCR beta profiling, which covered VDJ combination and CDR3 sequence, was carried out using genomic DNA as the template. One entry per CDR3 protein, called by TCRdb with MiXCR from the reads. Counted here are some 150,000 distinct CDR3 sequences, 60% to 80% occurring once; the ten biggest clones make up 40% to 60%. Patients selected for sequencing had displayed CD8+CD57+ cell expansion by flow cytometry. The sequencing sample was made of sorted CD4+, CD8+, or CD8+CD57+ T cells (not recorded which) from PBMCs. The receptors originated from a human donor with aplastic anemia.

This chain connects TRBV6-5 to TRBJ1-1; 8 positions agree with TRBD1. The CDR3 is made up of 13 amino acids. Germline V gene data show CDR1 as MNHEY and CDR2 as SVGAGI. V gave up 9 bases and J gave up 6 bases; unmatched junction bases: 9. The CDR3: CASTRQGMAEAFF. As DNA, the CDR3 is TGTGCCAGTACTAGACAGGGGATGGCTGAAGCTTTCTTT.

In DNA, the CDR3 is TGTGCCTGGAGTATCACAGGGGAAACTGAAGCTTTCTTT. This encodes CAWSITGETEAFF. The chain links TRBV30 to TRBJ1-1, with 7 bases aligning to TRBD1. With 2 bases clipped from V and 5 bases from J, the junction kept 5 bases outside the gene matches. Germline V gene data show CDR1 as GTSNPN and CDR2 as SVGIG (reference sequence). This CDR3 contains 13 residues.

The chain carries TRBV6-5 and TRBJ1-1; D uncertain. V was shortened by 5 bases and J by 11 bases, with 12 bases between the two germline ends. The germline gives CDR1 MNHEY, CDR2 SVGAGI. This CDR3 is 11 amino acids long. The CDR3 bases are TGTGCCAGCAGTGCCTCGGGTCCTGCTTTCTTT. It encodes CASSASGPAFF.

As to this clonotype: The CDR3 does not end in the conserved phenylalanine or tryptophan, so this is likely a read error. The rearrangement uses TRBV7-9 and TRBJ1-2; D not resolved. Trimming took off 1 base at V and 3 bases at J, with 6 bases between the two ends. Looked up from germline, CDR1 is SEHNR and CDR2 is FQNEAQ (reference sequence). CDR3 length equals 13 residues. The CDR3 DNA reads TGTGCCAGCAGCTTAGGGGTTTACTATGGCTACACCCTC. Its translation is CASSLGVYYGYTL.

The gene calls are TRBV14 and TRBJ1-2, with D unresolved. The germline gives CDR1 SGHDN, CDR2 FVKESK. Trimming removed 0 bases at V and 4 bases at J, with 9 bases between. The CDR3 totals 14 residues. CDR3 region: CASSQDSAVYGYTF. The CDR3 DNA follows: TGTGCCAGCAGCCAAGATTCGGCAGTCTATGGCTACACCTTC.

This clonotype was picked up one time. The V call is TRBV2, the J call TRBJ1-6; D gene ambiguous. CDR1 SNHLY and CDR2 FYNNEI come from the germline V gene. This CDR3 has 15 amino acids. V lost 4 bases and J lost 3, with 10 bases in between. CDR3 in amino acids: CASSGREVYNSPLHF. The CDR3 bases are TGTGCCAGCAGTGGGAGGGAGGTCTATAATTCACCCCTCCACTTT.

The chain combines TRBV15 with TRBJ2-7; no definite D call. The CDR3 sequence is 14 residues long. V was pared by 0 bases and J by 4 bases, with 10 bases between. The germline V gene encodes CDR1 LNHNV and CDR2 YYDKDF (reference sequence). In nucleotides, the CDR3 is TGTGCCACCAGCAGAGATTCCCCGTCATACGAGCAGTACTTC. Translating gives CATSRDSPSYEQYF.

This chain's CDR3 is CATSRDRGRATYNEQFF. The CDR3 nucleotides read TGTGCCACCAGCAGAGATCGGGGCCGAGCGACCTACAATGAGCAGTTCTTC. V and J are TRBV15 and TRBJ2-1; D is possibly TRBD1 or TRBD2 (5 bases each). The CDR3 totals 17 residues. Germline loops: CDR1 LNHNV, CDR2 YYDKDF (reference sequence). V lost 0 bases and J lost 2, with 14 bases in between.

This rearrangement joins TRBV10-3 to TRBJ1-2; 9 bases are shared with TRBD1. CDR1 is ENHRY and CDR2 is SYGVKD in the germline V gene. Trimming at V came to 2 bases and at J to 7 bases, leaving 5 bases not matched to a gene. The CDR3 length is 14 residues. The CDR3 sequence: CAISERTGDSGYTF. The CDR3 coding sequence is TGTGCCATCAGTGAGCGGACAGGGGATTCTGGCTACACCTTC.

This chain uses TRBV7-6 with TRBJ1-1; 9 bases are shared with TRBD1. V lost 5 bases to trimming and J lost 3 bases; unmatched junction nucleotides: 7. Looked up from germline, CDR1 is SGHVS and CDR2 is FNYEAQ. The CDR3 runs to 15 residues. The chain's CDR3 is CASSLGTGKDTEAFF. The CDR3 nucleotides read TGTGCCAGCAGCCTCGGGACAGGGAAGGACACTGAAGCTTTCTTT.

The V and J genes are TRBV10-3 and TRBJ1-1; the D is unclear. The CDR3 is 13 residues long. Germline assignment: CDR1 ENHRY and CDR2 SYGVKD. The V and J ends lost 10 bases and 1 base respectively, with 13 bases between them. CDR3 DNA: TGTGCCACCAGAGGAGACGGGAACACTGAAGCTTTCTTT. Its translation is CATRGDGNTEAFF.

The rearrangement uses TRBV9 and TRBJ1-6, with D perhaps TRBD1 (6 bases). Germline V gene lookup returns CDR1 SGDLS and CDR2 YYNGEE. This CDR3 has 15 residues. V lost 0 bases, J lost 6 bases, and 10 bases lay in between. The CDR3 DNA reads TGTGCCAGCAGCGTAGAAGGCAGGGGTAATTCACCCCTCCACTTT. Translated: CASSVEGRGNSPLHF.

The rearrangement uses TRBV6-6 and TRBJ2-7; D remains ambiguous. CDR1 is MNHNY, CDR2 SVGAGI, per germline (reference sequence). CDR3 length: 12 residues. The V gene lost 4 bases and the J gene lost 4 bases, with 8 bases spanning the gap. CDR3 DNA: TGTGCCAGCAGTTTACAGCAATACGAGCAGTACTTC. Encoded protein: CASSLQQYEQYF.

The chain joins TRBV2 to TRBJ1-6; the D gene is possibly TRBD1 (5 bases). V lost 10 bases, J lost 6 bases, and 13 bases lay in between. The CDR3 is 13 amino acids. Germline values: CDR1 SNHLY, CDR2 FYNNEI. The CDR3 region is CATAQRGNSPLHF. The DNA for the CDR3 is TGTGCCACCGCCCAAAGGGGTAATTCACCCCTCCACTTT.

J is TRBJ2-5 and V is TRBV24-1, with D tentatively TRBD1 or TRBD2 (5 bases each). This CDR3 contains 14 residues. CDR1 KGHDR and CDR2 SFDVKD come from the germline V gene. Between the trimmed V and J ends, which lost 7 bases and 4 bases, there was a span of 15 bases. The CDR3 loop is CATSLPTGPETQYF. CDR3 nucleotide sequence: TGTGCCACCAGCCTACCAACGGGACCAGAGACCCAGTACTTC.

About this clonotype: A much larger clone differs from this one at a single base, so this may be a read error. J is TRBJ2-1 and V is TRBV20-1; D perhaps matches TRBD2 (7 bases). The germline gives CDR1 DFQATT, CDR2 SNEGSKA (reference sequence). The CDR3 loop spans 16 amino acids. The CDR3 here is CSASSDEEGGNNEQVF. In DNA, the CDR3 is TGCAGTGCCAGCAGTGACGAGGAGGGGGGGAACAATGAGCAGGTCTTC.

Regarding this clonotype: At one boundary the junction diverges from the germline segment, which might be a read error. The CDR3 region has the DNA TGCGCCAGCAGTGACCCCGCGGAGTGGAAAGCGGGCCACAATGAGCAGTTCTTC. It translates to CASSDPAEWKAGHNEQFF. The chain carries TRBV2 and TRBJ2-1, with D possibly being TRBD2 (6 bases). The CDR3 sequence is 18 residues long. Germline V gene sequence: CDR1 SNHLY, CDR2 FYNNEI.

The rearrangement links TRBV20-1 to TRBJ2-7; TRBD1 matches at 7 bases. Germline lookup yields CDR1 DFQATT and CDR2 SNEGSKA (reference sequence). This CDR3 has 11 amino acids. Trimming cost V 2 bases and J 5 bases; bases outside gene matches: 0. CDR3: CSARQGDEQYF. The CDR3 DNA follows: TGCAGTGCTAGACAGGGGGACGAGCAGTACTTC.

This chain links TRBV20-1 with TRBJ1-2; D unclear. The CDR3 runs 12 residues. The V end lost 5 bases, the J end lost 1 base, and 8 bases lay between the germline ends. In germline, CDR1 is DFQATT, CDR2 SNEGSKA (reference sequence). The CDR3 spells CSAPTGNYGYTF. The CDR3 coding sequence is TGCAGTGCTCCTACGGGTAACTATGGCTACACCTTC.

The chain has TRBV10-2 and TRBJ1-2, with D possibly TRBD1 on 6 matching bases. The germline gives CDR1 WSHSY, CDR2 SAAADI. This CDR3 region has 14 residues. Between the trimmed V and J ends, which lost 2 bases and 8 bases, there was a span of 15 bases. The CDR3 nucleotides read TGCGCCAGCAGTGAGGCACGGGGGCGGGGAGGCTACACCTTC. Translation gives CASSEARGRGGYTF.

V gene TRBV19 combines with J gene TRBJ1-4, with no clear D. The CDR3 runs to 15 residues. Deletions cut 6 bases from V and 1 base from J, with 12 bases between. CDR1 and CDR2 from the germline V gene are LNHDA and SQIVND (reference sequence). In DNA, the CDR3 is TGTGCCAGTAGCATCTCCAGGAGAACTAATGAAAAACTGTTTTTT. Translation: CASSISRRTNEKLFF.

The chain joins TRBV10-3 to TRBJ2-5; the match to TRBD2 covers 9 bases. CDR3 length: 14 residues. V lost 6 bases, J lost 4 bases, and 6 bases stayed unmatched. The germline V gene has CDR1 ENHRY and CDR2 SYGVKD. The CDR3: CAISLSGSTETQYF. The CDR3 DNA is TGTGCCATCAGCCTTAGCGGGAGTACAGAGACCCAGTACTTC.

The V call is TRBV15, the J call TRBJ2-7; D gene unclear. CDR3 length equals 17 residues. CDR1 and CDR2 (germline): LNHNV, YYDKDF (reference sequence). V dropped 0 bases and J dropped 0 bases, with 15 bases sitting between them. The CDR3 loop reads CATSRDKGPESSYEQYF. CDR3 DNA sequence: TGTGCCACCAGCAGAGATAAGGGCCCAGAAAGCTCCTACGAGCAGTACTTC.

The rearrangement joins TRBV15 to TRBJ2-7; 7 bases are shared with TRBD1. This CDR3 has 17 amino acids. Germline trimming cut 0 bases from V and 6 bases from J; bases unmatched to any gene: 14. Per germline, CDR1 LNHNV and CDR2 YYDKDF (reference sequence). The CDR3 here is CATSRDSPPTGLLEQYF. CDR3 sequence (DNA): TGTGCCACCAGCAGAGACTCCCCCCCGACAGGGTTACTCGAGCAGTACTTC.

The chain is built from TRBV19 and TRBJ2-2; 7 nucleotides agree with TRBD1. This CDR3 is 15 amino acids long. Per the germline V gene, CDR1 is LNHDA and CDR2 is SQIVND (reference sequence). The V and J ends lost 5 bases and 4 bases, in that order; junction bases with no gene match: 7. This CDR3 reads CASSQQGRITGELFF. CDR3 bases: TGTGCCAGTAGTCAACAGGGGCGCATCACCGGGGAGCTGTTTTTT.

CDR3 sequence (DNA): TGTGCCACCAGCCACCCAGGGGAAGATACGCAGTATTTT. Translation gives CATSHPGEDTQYF. The rearrangement links TRBV15 to TRBJ2-3; perhaps TRBD1 as D (6 bases). The CDR3 is made up of 13 amino acids. V was trimmed by 5 bases and J by 5 bases, leaving 11 bases between them. Per the germline V gene, CDR1 is LNHNV and CDR2 is YYDKDF (reference sequence).

The chain recombines TRBV20-1 with TRBJ1-2; 7 bases are shared with TRBD1. Germline CDR1 reads DFQATT; CDR2 reads SNEGSKA (reference sequence). V was clipped by 1 base and J by 0 bases; unmatched bases: 14. This CDR3 comprises 18 residues. The CDR3 DNA sequence: TGCAGTGCTAGAGGCGTAGGGGGACAGAAGTTTACTAACTATGGCTACACCTTC. Protein: CSARGVGGQKFTNYGYTF.

The chain has TRBV7-8 and TRBJ1-6; D not certain. Between the trimmed V and J ends, which lost 1 base and 8 bases, there was a span of 6 bases. The CDR3 extends over 13 amino acids. CDR1 is SGHVS and CDR2 is FQNEAQ in the germline V gene. In DNA, the CDR3 is TGTGCCAGCAGCTTAGTCGGGGATTCACCCCTCCACTTT. It yields the protein CASSLVGDSPLHF.

The J gene is TRBJ2-1, the V gene TRBV24-1, with D possibly TRBD2 on 6 matching bases. Germline V gene sequence: CDR1 KGHDR, CDR2 SFDVKD. There are 13 residues in the CDR3. Trimming left V 4 bases short and J 7 bases short, with 10 bases between. The CDR3 sequence is CATSDPLANEQFF. In nucleotides, the CDR3 is TGTGCCACCAGTGACCCACTAGCAAATGAGCAGTTCTTC.

The genes are TRBV2 and TRBJ2-3; 8 positions agree with TRBD1. CDR3 length: 15 residues. Trimming at V came to 8 bases and at J to 3 bases, leaving 10 bases not matched to a gene. The germline gives CDR1 SNHLY, CDR2 FYNNEI. DNA for the CDR3: TGTGCCAGCGGAAATTACAGGGGGAGGACAGATACGCAGTATTTT. As protein: CASGNYRGRTDTQYF.